The 3 T cell receptor beta chains given below trace back to one sample, sequenced in a study of T cells in Graves' hyperthyroidism and ophthalmopathy. The TCR beta CDR3 regions underwent amplification using RNA transcripts as the source. HTBI primers were the set used in a first-round RT-PCR of the TCR CDR3. MiXCR was run by TCRdb on the multiplex PCR reads, yielding one entry per CDR3 protein. This sample has roughly 400,000 distinct CDR3 sequences, with about 15% found just once. Sequencing was carried out using blood. These TCRs come from a woman between 18 and 29 years old with Graves' hyperthyroidism that later progressed to Graves' ophthalmopathy.

At least ten counts were recorded for this clonotype. V is TRBV10-3 and J is TRBJ1-5; D is possibly TRBD1 (5 bases). Looked up from germline, CDR1 is ENHRY and CDR2 is SYGVKD. The germline V and J ends were trimmed by 8 bases and 2 bases, with 13 bases remaining between them. The CDR3 has 14 amino acids. The CDR3 protein is CAIGGTARNQPQHF. In DNA, the CDR3 is TGTGCCATCGGAGGGACCGCGCGCAATCAGCCCCAGCATTTT.

In this sample, this clonotype turned up a few times. In nucleotides, the CDR3 is TGTGCCACCAGTAGCGGAGGGACTAGCGGGAGATCCTACGAGCAGTACTTC. It codes for CATSSGGTSGRSYEQYF. The rearrangement joins TRBV24-1 to TRBJ2-7; 14 bases agree with TRBD2. This CDR3 is built from 17 residues. Per germline, CDR1 KGHDR and CDR2 SFDVKD. V shed 6 bases and J 1 base; nucleotides not matched to a gene: 7.

V gene TRBV4-1 combines with J gene TRBJ2-7, with a tentative D call TRBD1 (6 bases). Trimming removed 0 bases at V and 3 bases at J, with 12 bases between. The CDR3 is made up of 15 amino acids. CDR1 and CDR2 from the germline V gene are MGHRA and YSYEKL. CDR3 DNA: TGCGCCAGCAGCCAAGAGTCAGGGGCTCGCTACGAGCAGTACTTC. Translation: CASSQESGARYEQYF.